This entry is about one T cell receptor (beta chain). Its specificity is not known. Time point here: pre-treatment baseline. The data were produced by immunoSEQ multiplex PCR, yet TCRdb's version contains in-frame clones alone and is incomplete. The sample holds roughly 1,500 clones, about three quarters seen once. The CDR3 extends over 14 amino acids. V gave up 0 bases and J gave up 4 bases, with 9 bases separating them. In germline, CDR1 is LGHNA, CDR2 YSLEER. This entry comes from a study of blood T cell dynamics during melanoma immunotherapy. Study background: First-line therapy was either pembrolizumab or nivolumab with ipilimumab for metastatic melanoma.

The study's findings and limits: Immune-effector CD8+ cells best matched cell-free DNA CDR3 sequences and were most clonal.

The chain joins TRBV4-3 to TRBJ1-1, with D uncertain. This material consisted of central memory CD8+ T cells from blood, taken from a patient treated with checkpoint blockade. This sequence originates from a human donor with melanoma. This chain's CDR3 is CASSQDLAGTEAFF. DNA of the CDR3: TGCGCCAGCAGCCAAGATTTGGCGGGCACTGAAGCTTTCTTT.